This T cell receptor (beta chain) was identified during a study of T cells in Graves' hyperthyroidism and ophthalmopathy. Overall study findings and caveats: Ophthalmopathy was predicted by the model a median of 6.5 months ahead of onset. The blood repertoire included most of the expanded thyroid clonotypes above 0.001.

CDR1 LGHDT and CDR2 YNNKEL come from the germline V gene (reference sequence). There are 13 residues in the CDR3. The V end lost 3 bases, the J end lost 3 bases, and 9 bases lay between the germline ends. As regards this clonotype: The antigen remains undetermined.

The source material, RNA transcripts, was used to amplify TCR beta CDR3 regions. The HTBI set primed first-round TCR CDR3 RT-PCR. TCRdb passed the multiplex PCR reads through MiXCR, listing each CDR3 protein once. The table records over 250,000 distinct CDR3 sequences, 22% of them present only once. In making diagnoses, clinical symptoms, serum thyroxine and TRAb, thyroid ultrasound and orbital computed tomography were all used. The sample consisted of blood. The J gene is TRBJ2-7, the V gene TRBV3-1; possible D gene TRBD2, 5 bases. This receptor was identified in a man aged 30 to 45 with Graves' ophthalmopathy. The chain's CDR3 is CASSQFSDYEQYF. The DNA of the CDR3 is TGTGCCAGCAGCCAGTTTAGCGACTACGAGCAGTACTTC.